What follows is one TCR beta chain and its context. TCRdb independently ran MiXCR on the PCR reads; one entry per CDR3 protein. The table records approximately 19,000 distinct CDR3 sequences, approximately 65% of them present only once. V lost 7 bases and J lost 2, with 17 bases in between. The CDR3 is 15 residues long. Germline CDR1 MNHNS, CDR2 SASEGT. The source of the sample is a study of vaccination and CD4 T cells after COVID-19. The clonotype originates from a human donor who had recovered from COVID-19. The V and J genes are TRBV6-1 and TRBJ2-5; D is possibly TRBD1 (6 bases). Sequences were derived from CD4+ T cells from blood, sampled before SARS-CoV-2 vaccination. The CDR3 reads CASNLGGSGQETQYF. The DNA of the CDR3 is TGTGCCAGCAACCTTGGGGGCAGCGGACAAGAGACCCAGTACTTC.